A single sample is the source of the 3 T cell receptor beta chains below, sequenced in a study of regulatory T cells in long-lasting Graves disease (dated by TCRdb to about 2021). Receptor libraries were prepared by multiplex PCR. Sequencing was carried out with an Illumina HiSeq 4000. TCR beta libraries were built with iRepertoire HTBI primers and Arm-PCR amplification of CDR3 regions. The public reads were reanalyzed by TCRdb: fastp trimming at Q25, MiXCR alignment, in-frame beta chains only. All rows with the same CDR3 protein become a single entry with the most common DNA and genes. The sample table contains 350,000 to 550,000 distinct CDR3 sequences; only one count was recorded for about 16% of them. The biggest ten clones account for less than 30% of the sample. In the paper's terms, the time point label means: newly diagnosed GD, antithyroid drugs for less than 3 months. For both TCR sequencing and RNA sequencing, RNA was extracted from PBMCs in TRIzol.

The sample was also reused in another study, on T cells in Graves' hyperthyroidism and ophthalmopathy.

This material consisted of peripheral blood mononuclear cells (PBMCs), taken at new diagnosis, from a patient treated with antithyroid drugs. These receptor sequences come from a woman aged 18-30 years with Graves disease. Donor details come from another sample of the same person, matched by shared clones.

This clonotype was recorded a few times. The V call is TRBV30, the J call TRBJ2-2; D ambiguous. This CDR3 comprises 14 residues. Trimming pared 5 bases from V and 6 bases from J, leaving 16 bases between. Germline V lookup: CDR1 GTSNPN, CDR2 SVGIG (reference sequence). The CDR3 loop reads CAWGPSRTAGELFF. CDR3 nucleotide sequence: TGTGCCTGGGGGCCCTCCCGAACCGCCGGGGAGCTGTTTTTT. The variable domain in full, completed from reference TRBV30 and TRBJ2-2, reads SQTIHQWPATLVQPVGSPLSLECTVEGTSNPNLYWYRQAAGRGLQLLFYSVGIGQISSEVPQNLSASRPQDRQFILSSKKLLLSDSGFYLCAWGPSRTAGELFFGEGSRLTVL.

The rearrangement uses TRBV6-1 and TRBJ2-1; D uncertain. V lost 5 bases to trimming and J lost 0 bases, with 8 bases between them. CDR3 length: 14 residues. Germline CDR1 is MNHNS and CDR2 is SASEGT. CDR3: CASSRVSSYNEQFF. CDR3 nucleotide sequence: TGTGCCAGCAGTAGGGTGAGCTCCTACAATGAGCAGTTCTTC.

The CDR3 loop is CATSRGGLNEQFF. The CDR3 nucleotides read TGTGCCACCAGCAGAGGAGGCTTGAATGAGCAGTTCTTC. The V gene is TRBV15, the J gene TRBJ2-1; no clear D gene. The germline V and J ends were trimmed by 1 base and 7 bases, with 8 bases remaining between them. The CDR3 loop spans 13 amino acids. Germline CDR1 LNHNV, CDR2 YYDKDF (reference sequence).